A single sample is the source of the 23 T cell receptor beta chains below, sequenced in a study of Graves' ophthalmopathy and Graves' hyperthyroidism. Using RNA transcripts, the TCR beta CDR3 regions were amplified. A first-round RT-PCR used HTBI primers, followed by a second-round multiplex PCR. TCRdb itself ran the multiplex PCR reads through MiXCR, one entry per CDR3 protein. The data show about 500,000 distinct CDR3 sequences, with roughly 39% seen just once and 4% to 5% held by the top ten. The sequenced sample was peripheral blood or thyroid tissue (not recorded which). The receptors originated from an adult man with Graves' hyperthyroidism.

At least ten counts were recorded for this clonotype. This chain connects TRBV29-1 to TRBJ1-1, with a tentative D call TRBD1 (6 bases). There are 13 residues in the CDR3. Germline V CDR1 and CDR2: SQVTM, ANQGSEA. Trimming removed 2 bases from V and 0 bases from J, with 7 bases in between. Here the CDR3 reads CSVEQGMNTEAFF. DNA of the CDR3: TGCAGCGTTGAACAGGGGATGAACACTGAAGCTTTCTTT.

The CDR3 spells CASKQAASREQYF. CDR3 bases: TGTGCCAGCAAACAGGCGGCGTCGAGGGAGCAGTACTTC. The chain couples TRBV27 to TRBJ2-7; D perhaps matches TRBD1 (5 bases). The V end lost 7 bases, the J end lost 7 bases, and 17 bases lay between the germline ends. The germline gives CDR1 MNHEY, CDR2 SMNVEV (reference sequence). CDR3 size: 13 residues.

This clonotype was counted at least ten times. The chain has TRBV7-9 and TRBJ1-1, with D perhaps TRBD1 (5 bases). Germline V CDR1 and CDR2: SEHNR, FQNEAQ (reference sequence). V was clipped by 1 base and J by 2 bases, with 14 bases between them. The CDR3 is made up of 16 amino acids. The CDR3 DNA reads TGTGCCAGCAGCTTAGATTTTGGAGGGGATAACACTGAAGCTTTCTTT. The encoded protein is CASSLDFGGDNTEAFF.

This clonotype was counted many times. The rearrangement links TRBV11-2 to TRBJ2-7; D perhaps matches TRBD2 (5 bases). The CDR3 has 14 amino acids. Germline V gene sequence: CDR1 SGHAT, CDR2 FQNNGV. V was pared by 4 bases and J by 3 bases, with 13 bases between. The CDR3 sequence: CASSSSGYLYEQYF. The CDR3 DNA is TGTGCCAGCAGCTCCAGCGGATACCTCTACGAGCAGTACTTC.

This clonotype has a count of ten or more. The chain links TRBV7-9 to TRBJ1-4; 7 bases agree with TRBD1. The CDR3 loop spans 17 amino acids. Trimming removed 6 bases from V and 0 bases from J; junction bases left unmatched: 10. Germline V gene data show CDR1 as SEHNR and CDR2 as FQNEAQ (reference sequence). CDR3 residues: CASSSYGTDSTNEKLFF. The CDR3, as DNA: TGTGCCAGCAGTTCTTATGGGACAGATTCAACTAATGAAAAACTGTTTTTT.

This clonotype came up many times. The chain employs TRBV5-8 and TRBJ1-1; TRBD1 is a possible D gene (5 bases). The CDR3 extends over 14 amino acids. The germline gives CDR1 SGHTS, CDR2 YDEGEE. V was cut by 0 bases and J by 4 bases, with 10 bases left in between. The CDR3, as DNA: TGTGCCAGCAGCTTGGTAAGGGGTAGCACTGAAGCTTTCTTT. Translation gives CASSLVRGSTEAFF.

The chain combines TRBV7-9 with TRBJ2-5; 10 positions match TRBD2. The CDR3 has 16 amino acids. The trim removed 3 bases at V and 5 bases at J, leaving 9 bases unmatched. The germline gives CDR1 SEHNR, CDR2 FQNEAQ (reference sequence). CDR3 DNA sequence: TGTGCCAGCAGCTTTCGGCAGGGTAGCGGGAGGGAGACCCAGTACTTC. Protein: CASSFRQGSGRETQYF.

The genes are TRBV7-2 and TRBJ2-3; 8 bases fit TRBD2. From germline, CDR1 is SGHTA and CDR2 FQGNSA. J was trimmed by 6 bases and V by 5 bases; bases with no gene match: 13. CDR3 size: 16 residues. The CDR3 region is CASSPQSGGASDTQYF. CDR3 DNA sequence: TGTGCCAGCAGCCCACAGTCCGGGGGGGCCTCGGATACGCAGTATTTT.

The chain is built from TRBV6-1 and TRBJ1-5, with TRBD1 matching over 10 bases. Germline CDR1 reads MNHNS; CDR2 reads SASEGT. There are 15 residues in the CDR3. V was pared by 8 bases and J by 1 base, with 5 bases of the junction left unmatched. The CDR3 is CASGRQGASNQPQHF. In DNA form, the CDR3 reads TGTGCCAGCGGAAGACAGGGGGCGAGCAATCAGCCCCAGCATTTT.

This clonotype has a count of ten or more. This rearrangement joins TRBV13 to TRBJ2-5, with 8 positions matching TRBD2. CDR3 size: 15 residues. The J segment lost 4 bases and the V segment lost 6 bases, leaving 10 bases of the junction unmatched. In germline, CDR1 is PRHDT, CDR2 FYEKMQ (reference sequence). Here the CDR3 reads CASSTGGGFGETQYF. The CDR3 region has the DNA TGTGCCAGCAGTACCGGCGGGGGGTTTGGAGAGACCCAGTACTTC.

This clonotype appeared once. This rearrangement joins TRBV9 to TRBJ1-6; 9 positions agree with TRBD1. Germline assignment: CDR1 SGDLS and CDR2 YYNGEE. The trim removed 3 bases at V and 9 bases at J, leaving 4 bases unmatched. The CDR3 spans 14 residues. CDR3 in amino acids: CASSEGTGLSPLHF. The DNA for the CDR3 is TGTGCCAGCAGCGAGGGGACAGGGCTTTCACCCCTCCACTTT.

This clonotype turned up a few times. The CDR3 bases are TGCAGTGCTAAGGGATCGGGTCAGCCCCAGCATTTT. This translates into CSAKGSGQPQHF. V is TRBV20-1 and J is TRBJ1-5; the D is unclear. CDR3 length: 12 residues. Germline values: CDR1 DFQATT, CDR2 SNEGSKA (reference sequence). Between the trimmed V and J ends, which lost 4 bases and 6 bases, there was a span of 10 bases.

Of note for this clonotype: A read error may be the cause here, since a much bigger clone is one base away. The rearrangement uses TRBV12-3 or TRBV12-4 and TRBJ2-7; perhaps D is TRBD1 or TRBD2 (6 bases each). The V end was cut by 3 bases, the J end by 9 bases, with 21 bases between. There are 15 residues in the CDR3. CDR3 region: CASSFGGQGFRGQYF. In nucleotides, the CDR3 is TGTGCCAGCAGTTTCGGGGGTCAGGGGTTTCGCGGGCAGTACTTC.

This clonotype was counted at least ten times. The gene calls are TRBV5-5 and TRBJ1-6; no reliable D call. Germline CDR1 SGHKS, CDR2 YYEKEE (reference sequence). Trimming took off 1 base at V and 6 bases at J, with 11 bases between the two ends. This CDR3 has 15 residues. CDR3 DNA: TGTGCCAGCAGCTTGTCCTTGGGCAGTAATTCACCCCTCCACTTT. Translation: CASSLSLGSNSPLHF.

The genes are TRBV6-1 and TRBJ2-7, with 7 bases matching TRBD2. V shed 2 bases and J 5 bases; nucleotides not matched to a gene: 6. Germline-derived CDR1 and CDR2 are MNHNS and SASEGT. This CDR3 has 14 amino acids. CDR3 loop: CASSERGSGDEQYF. CDR3 coding DNA: TGTGCCAGCAGTGAACGCGGGAGCGGGGACGAGCAGTACTTC.

This clonotype was detected ten times or more. This chain uses TRBV14 with TRBJ1-1; D uncertain. Germline CDR1 and CDR2: SGHDN and FVKESK. The V end was cut by 4 bases, the J end by 7 bases, with 13 bases between. This CDR3 comprises 13 residues. The CDR3 DNA is TGTGCCAGCAGCCCGATCCCTGACATTGAAGCTTTCTTT. It encodes CASSPIPDIEAFF.

This clonotype was seen at least ten times. The chain uses TRBV19 and TRBJ1-2; tentative D call: TRBD1 (5 bases). Per germline, CDR1 LNHDA and CDR2 SQIVND (reference sequence). V was pared by 5 bases and J by 4 bases, with 11 bases between. The CDR3 consists of 13 residues. CDR3 sequence (DNA): TGTGCCAGTAGTCACAGGACCGTCTATGGCTACACCTTC. It is translated as CASSHRTVYGYTF. The whole variable domain, filled in from reference TRBV19 and TRBJ1-2, reads DGGITQSPKYLFRKEGQNVTLSCEQNLNHDAMYWYRQDPGQGLRLIYYSQIVNDFQKGDIAEGYSVSREKKESFPLTVTSAQKNPTAFYLCASSHRTVYGYTFGSGTRLTVV.

This clonotype has a single count. This may arise from a read error, as a much more abundant clone is one base away. The chain joins TRBV7-9 to TRBJ2-6; a possible D gene is TRBD1 (6 bases). The CDR3 length is 18 residues. CDR1 and CDR2 (germline): SEHNR, FQNEAQ (reference sequence). The CDR3 DNA reads TGTGCCAGCAGCTTAAGGACACACAGGGTAGAAGGGGCCAACGCCCTGACTTTC. This sequence encodes CASSLRTHRVEGANALTF.

This clonotype was counted at least ten times. The V and J genes are TRBV5-6 and TRBJ2-7, with a weak D call TRBD2 (5 bases). CDR1 SGHDT and CDR2 YYEEEE come from the germline V gene. The length of the CDR3 is 15 residues. Trimming took 3 bases from V and 2 from J, leaving 15 bases between them. The CDR3 sequence: CASSSASEAPYEQYF. The CDR3 nucleotides read TGTGCCAGCAGCTCCGCCTCGGAGGCTCCCTACGAGCAGTACTTC.

Comments on this clonotype: A much more abundant neighbour one base away suggests this may be a read error. The chain carries TRBV29-1 and TRBJ2-7; TRBD1 aligns across 8 bases. Germline lookup yields CDR1 SQVTM and CDR2 ANQGSEA. The CDR3 loop spans 12 amino acids. For the CDR3, the DNA is TGCAGCGTTGGGCAGGGGGCTTACGTGCAGTACTTC. Its translation: CSVGQGAYVQYF.

This clonotype was observed a few times. The V and J genes are TRBV18 and TRBJ2-5, with no clear D. The CDR3 has 15 residues. V lost 0 bases and J lost 2, with 10 bases in between. Germline V CDR1 and CDR2: KGHSH, LQKENI. CDR3 region: CASSPPGRRQETQYF. CDR3 nucleotide sequence: TGTGCCAGCTCACCACCTGGGCGACGGCAAGAGACCCAGTACTTC.

The chain's CDR3 is CASSQPLHF. The CDR3 DNA reads as TGTGCCAGCAGCCAACCCCTCCACTTT. The V and J genes are TRBV7-9 and TRBJ1-6; D is ambiguous. V lost 5 bases and J lost 12, with 2 bases in between. This CDR3 has 9 amino acids. Germline V lookup: CDR1 SEHNR, CDR2 FQNEAQ (reference sequence).

There are many counts of this clonotype. The chain combines TRBV2 with TRBJ1-5; D gene unclear. Germline V gives CDR1 SNHLY, CDR2 FYNNEI. The CDR3 runs 12 residues. V dropped 4 bases and J dropped 5 bases, with 6 bases sitting between them. Written as DNA, the CDR3 is TGTGCCAGCAGTGGATACTATCAGCCCCAGCATTTT. Encoded protein: CASSGYYQPQHF.